This passage covers 3 T cell receptor beta chains from one sample sequenced in a study of post-analysis software for immune sequencing data. Whole-study findings and limits: TRBV5-6, TRBV5-1 and TRBV20-1 were among roughly 5 TRBV segments more frequent in patients than controls.

Included in the TCR beta cDNA libraries were unique molecular identifiers. TCRdb redid the calling of the PCR reads with MiXCR, one entry per CDR3 protein. Among fewer than 850,000 distinct CDR3 sequences listed, around 46% were seen once. These TCRs are of unknown antigen specificity. Sequencing was performed on blood. These receptors all stem from a girl between 10 and 17 years old with multiple sclerosis.

This chain joins TRBV12-3 or TRBV12-4 and TRBJ1-5; 10 bases map to TRBD1. This CDR3 contains 17 residues. J lost 3 bases, V lost 5 bases, and 10 bases had no gene match. CDR3 DNA sequence: TGTGCCAGCAGTCCCGAGACAGGGGGCGTTTCCAATCAGCCCCAGCATTTT. Its translation: CASSPETGGVSNQPQHF.

The J gene is TRBJ2-1, the V gene TRBV12-3 or TRBV12-4, with a weak D call TRBD2 (5 bases). The V and J ends lost 1 base and 6 bases respectively, with 13 bases between them. CDR3 length: 15 residues. In DNA form, the CDR3 reads TGTGCCAGCAGTTTAGGGGTGGGAGCTGTCAATGAGCAGTTCTTC. This encodes CASSLGVGAVNEQFF.

J is TRBJ1-1 and V is TRBV20-1, with no clear D. Germline V gives CDR1 DFQATT, CDR2 SNEGSKA (reference sequence). The CDR3 spans 13 residues. V was trimmed by 3 bases and J by 11 bases, leaving 19 bases between them. The CDR3 DNA reads as TGCAGTGCTAGTTTCCGTGCAATAAGATCGGCTTTCTTT. Translated, it gives CSASFRAIRSAFF.